The 24 T cell receptor beta chains below all came from one sample that was sequenced in a study of T cell repertoires in cytomegalovirus infection. Using its own MiXCR run on the reads, TCRdb lists one record per CDR3 protein. The sample includes some 200,000 distinct CDR3 sequences, about 21% of them seen just once. What was sequenced was PBMCs. These TCRs come from a human donor in good health (CMV status not recorded). Some clones in this sample may be carry-over from other donors' samples.

The V and J genes are TRBV28 and TRBJ2-5; a weak D match, TRBD2 (6 bases). The germline gives CDR1 MDHEN, CDR2 SYDVKM. The length of the CDR3 is 14 residues. Trimming left V 6 bases short and J 5 bases short, with 16 bases between. The CDR3 nucleotides are TGTGCCAGCAGGATGGGGGGAACGGCGGAGACCCAGTACTTC. Its protein product is CASRMGGTAETQYF.

The chain is built from TRBV7-3 and TRBJ2-3; maybe TRBD1 (6 bases). The germline V gene encodes CDR1 SGHTA and CDR2 FQGTGA. V lost 5 bases to trimming and J lost 3 bases, with 15 bases between them. This CDR3 contains 15 residues. The CDR3 DNA sequence: TGTGCCAGCAGCCCAGGGGTAGGAGGAACAGATACGCAGTATTTT. Its protein is CASSPGVGGTDTQYF.

The chain couples TRBV6-2 or TRBV6-3 to TRBJ2-3, with D possibly being TRBD2 (6 bases). V was pared by 4 bases and J by 8 bases, with 16 bases between. There are 14 residues in the CDR3. Per the germline V gene, CDR1 is MNHEY and CDR2 is SVGEGT. Written as DNA, the CDR3 is TGTGCCAGCAGTTTCACGGGACTCCAGGGTACGCAGTATTTT. Amino acid sequence: CASSFTGLQGTQYF.

J is TRBJ2-3 and V is TRBV6-5; D may match TRBD1 or TRBD2 (6 bases each). The CDR3 is 17 amino acids. V was cut by 2 bases and J by 7 bases, with 22 bases left in between. The V gene's germline CDR1 is MNHEY and CDR2 SVGAGI. DNA for the CDR3: TGTGCCAGCAGTTACCGCGTCTCAGCGTCGGGGGCAAATACGCAGTATTTT. Residues: CASSYRVSASGANTQYF.

This clonotype was seen repeatedly, ten times or more. The chain has TRBV28 and TRBJ2-1; D possibly corresponds to TRBD2 (6 bases). The CDR3 covers 23 residues. The V and J ends lost 4 bases and 8 bases respectively, with 42 bases between them. Germline CDR1 MDHEN, CDR2 SYDVKM. DNA for the CDR3: TGTGCCAGCAGTTGGCCGAGCATGGGGTTTTGGGACTCGGAGAAGATCTCCACCGATGAGCAGTTCTTC. Its translation is CASSWPSMGFWDSEKISTDEQFF.

This chain links TRBV29-1 with TRBJ2-7, with 13 positions matching TRBD2. CDR1 and CDR2 from the germline V gene are SQVTM and ANQGSEA. The J segment lost 4 bases and the V segment lost 7 bases, leaving 4 bases of the junction unmatched. The CDR3 loop spans 13 amino acids. The CDR3 bases are TGCAGCGCCGAGACTAGCGGGAGGTACGAGCAGTACTTC. Residues: CSAETSGRYEQYF.

The V gene is TRBV11-3, the J gene TRBJ2-1; 11 nucleotides line up with TRBD2. The V gene's germline CDR1 is SGHNT and CDR2 YENEEA. The ends lost 5 bases at V and 8 bases at J; junction bases unmatched: 11. This CDR3 has 16 residues. CDR3: CASSPGLAGDLDEQFF. CDR3 bases: TGTGCCAGCAGCCCCGGACTAGCGGGTGATTTGGATGAGCAGTTCTTC. The full variable domain, with the rest looked up from reference TRBV11-3 and TRBJ2-1, is EAGVVQSPRYKIIEKKQPVAFWCNPISGHNTLYWYLQNLGQGPELLIRYENEEAVDDSQLPKDRFSAERLKGVDSTLKIQPAELGDSAVYLCASSPGLAGDLDEQFFGPGTRLTVL.

At least ten counts were recorded for this clonotype. This chain connects TRBV27 to TRBJ1-2; 10 bases agree with TRBD1. The CDR3 consists of 18 residues. The germline V gene encodes CDR1 MNHEY and CDR2 SMNVEV (reference sequence). The V gene end was trimmed by 3 bases and the J gene end by 3 bases; junction bases not matched to a gene: 13. CDR3 sequence reads: CASSFTWTGGQLDYGYTF. CDR3 in DNA: TGTGCCAGCAGTTTCACCTGGACAGGGGGGCAATTAGACTATGGCTACACCTTC.

CDR3 DNA: TGTGCCACCAGCAGCAAACCGATCGGGGCTCATGGCTACACCTTC. Residues: CATSSKPIGAHGYTF. The chain combines TRBV15 with TRBJ1-2, with D perhaps matching TRBD1 (5 bases). CDR1 is LNHNV, CDR2 YYDKDF, per germline (reference sequence). This CDR3 has 15 residues. Trimming shortened V by 3 bases and J by 6 bases, and 17 bases separated the two germline ends.

In its sample, this clonotype was seen a few times. The rearrangement uses TRBV20-1 and TRBJ2-3; D is ambiguous. V gave up 1 base and J gave up 11 bases, with 13 bases separating them. Germline lookup yields CDR1 DFQATT and CDR2 SNEGSKA (reference sequence). This CDR3 spans 12 amino acids. This CDR3 reads CSARGGGSRQYF. The CDR3 DNA reads TGCAGTGCTAGAGGAGGCGGCTCCCGGCAGTATTTT.

V gene TRBV6-5 combines with J gene TRBJ1-1, with D possibly matching TRBD1 (5 bases). This CDR3 comprises 13 residues. Trimming left V 2 bases short and J 4 bases short, with 8 bases between. CDR1 MNHEY and CDR2 SVGAGI come from the germline V gene. CDR3 in amino acids: CASSYGTGTEAFF. The DNA of the CDR3 is TGTGCCAGCAGTTACGGTACAGGCACTGAAGCTTTCTTT.

This clonotype was seen only a few times. This chain connects TRBV28 to TRBJ2-7; 7 bases agree with TRBD1. The J segment lost 2 bases and the V segment lost 1 base, leaving 5 bases of the junction unmatched. CDR1 is MDHEN, CDR2 SYDVKM, per germline. The CDR3 loop spans 15 amino acids. CDR3 region: CASSLLTGKAYEQYF. CDR3 in DNA: TGTGCCAGCAGTTTATTGACAGGGAAGGCCTACGAGCAGTACTTC.

This clonotype was observed at least ten times. The CDR3 DNA is TGTGCCAGCAGCTTAGTGGGTGGCGGTACAAGGGAGCAGTTCTTC. This codes for CASSLVGGGTREQFF. V and J are TRBV7-8 and TRBJ2-1; D is ambiguous. Germline V gene sequence: CDR1 SGHVS, CDR2 FQNEAQ. Trimming removed 1 base at V and 10 bases at J, with 17 bases between. CDR3 size: 15 residues.

This rearrangement joins TRBV7-8 to TRBJ2-2; the D is unclear. CDR1 and CDR2 (germline): SGHVS, FQNEAQ. This CDR3 has 14 amino acids. Trimming left V 2 bases short and J 3 bases short, with 7 bases between. The chain's CDR3 is CASSLLRDTGELFF. DNA of the CDR3: TGTGCCAGCAGCTTACTCCGGGACACCGGGGAGCTGTTTTTT.

The J gene is TRBJ1-2, the V gene TRBV28; weak D call: TRBD1 (6 bases). V lost 4 bases to trimming and J lost 4 bases, with 13 bases between them. The V gene's germline CDR1 is MDHEN and CDR2 SYDVKM. The CDR3 spans 14 residues. CDR3 bases: TGTGCCAGCAGTTCGCGGGGGGCGTGCTATGGCTACACCTTC. Its translation: CASSSRGACYGYTF.

The chain is built from TRBV4-1 and TRBJ1-1; 8 nucleotides line up with TRBD1. From germline, CDR1 is MGHRA and CDR2 YSYEKL. CDR3 length: 17 residues. The J segment lost 2 bases and the V segment lost 2 bases, leaving 10 bases of the junction unmatched. In DNA form, the CDR3 reads TGCGCCAGCAGCCAAAGGGAAAGGACAGGGTTAAACACTGAAGCTTTCTTT. Its protein product is CASSQRERTGLNTEAFF.

This rearrangement joins TRBV19 to TRBJ1-5; D ambiguous. Between the trimmed V and J ends, which lost 0 bases and 2 bases, there was a span of 17 bases. The CDR3 totals 18 residues. Germline CDR1 reads LNHDA; CDR2 reads SQIVND (reference sequence). CDR3 DNA sequence: TGTGCCAGTAGTATAGATCGAGGAGGCTTGAACCGCAATCAGCCCCAGCATTTT. It is translated as CASSIDRGGLNRNQPQHF. The full variable domain, in which reference TRBV19 and TRBJ1-5 provide the parts outside the CDR3, is DGGITQSPKYLFRKEGQNVTLSCEQNLNHDAMYWYRQDPGQGLRLIYYSQIVNDFQKGDIAEGYSVSREKKESFPLTVTSAQKNPTAFYLCASSIDRGGLNRNQPQHFGDGTRLSIL.

This clonotype was counted between two and nine times. The chain couples TRBV20-1 to TRBJ2-7; 7 bases align to TRBD2. V was clipped by 0 bases and J by 6 bases; unmatched bases: 8. The CDR3 runs to 14 residues. Germline-derived CDR1 and CDR2 are DFQATT and SNEGSKA (reference sequence). CDR3 sequence: CSARDRTSRPEQYF. CDR3 DNA: TGCAGTGCTAGAGATCGGACTAGTAGACCCGAGCAGTACTTC.

This clonotype has ten or more counts. The chain has TRBV7-2 and TRBJ2-5; TRBD2 aligns across 7 bases. The length of the CDR3 is 14 residues. Per germline, CDR1 SGHTA and CDR2 FQGNSA. V trimming: 5 bases; J trimming: 7 bases; junction bases outside the gene matches: 10. The CDR3 nucleotides are TGTGCCAGCAGCCCGCCCTGGGGGGGGTCGACCCAGTACTTC. Its translation: CASSPPWGGSTQYF. Complete variable domain (other parts from reference TRBV7-2 and TRBJ2-5): GAGVSQSPSNKVTEKGKDVELRCDPISGHTALYWYRQSLGQGLEFLIYFQGNSAPDKSGLPSDRFSAERTGGSVSTLTIQRTQQEDSAVYLCASSPPWGGSTQYFGPGTRLLVL.

The J gene is TRBJ2-1, the V gene TRBV3-1; D might be TRBD1 or TRBD2, each matching 5 bases. There are 12 residues in the CDR3. Trimming took off 6 bases at V and 8 bases at J, with 11 bases between the two ends. Germline lookup yields CDR1 LGHDT and CDR2 YNNKEL (reference sequence). The CDR3 region is CASRGERDEQFF. The DNA for the CDR3 is TGTGCCAGCAGGGGGGAGCGCGATGAGCAGTTCTTC.

The rearrangement links TRBV19 to TRBJ2-2; no clear D gene. V lost 5 bases to trimming and J lost 7 bases, with 14 bases between them. The CDR3 sequence is 14 residues long. CDR1 is LNHDA, CDR2 SQIVND, per germline (reference sequence). CDR3 sequence (DNA): TGTGCCAGTAGTGGACCCCTTGTAAGCGGGGAGCTGTTTTTT. Protein product: CASSGPLVSGELFF.

The chain combines TRBV7-2 with TRBJ1-1; D remains ambiguous. This CDR3 contains 13 residues. Trimming removed 4 bases from V and 7 bases from J, with 13 bases in between. Germline loops: CDR1 SGHTA, CDR2 FQGNSA. The CDR3 loop is CASSSRRADEAFF. In DNA, the CDR3 is TGTGCCAGCAGCTCCAGAAGGGCAGATGAAGCTTTCTTT.

This clonotype has at least ten counts. The chain links TRBV7-2 to TRBJ1-1, with 10 bases matching TRBD1. The CDR3 contains 17 residues. Trimming at V came to 7 bases and at J to 5 bases, leaving 16 bases not matched to a gene. From germline, CDR1 is SGHTA and CDR2 FQGNSA. The CDR3 bases are TGTGCCAGCACCCAAAGGGACAGGGGCCAATTTGGTACTGAAGCTTTCTTT. This translates into CASTQRDRGQFGTEAFF.

The sample holds a few counts of this clonotype. The chain couples TRBV6-8 to TRBJ1-6; possibly TRBD1 for D (6 bases). There are 13 residues in the CDR3. Germline V gene data show CDR1 as MNHGY and CDR2 as SAAAGT. Trimming stripped 7 bases from V and 6 bases from J, with 10 bases between. In DNA, the CDR3 is TGTGCCAGCACTCCAGGGGTTAATTCACCCCTCCACTTT. It encodes CASTPGVNSPLHF.